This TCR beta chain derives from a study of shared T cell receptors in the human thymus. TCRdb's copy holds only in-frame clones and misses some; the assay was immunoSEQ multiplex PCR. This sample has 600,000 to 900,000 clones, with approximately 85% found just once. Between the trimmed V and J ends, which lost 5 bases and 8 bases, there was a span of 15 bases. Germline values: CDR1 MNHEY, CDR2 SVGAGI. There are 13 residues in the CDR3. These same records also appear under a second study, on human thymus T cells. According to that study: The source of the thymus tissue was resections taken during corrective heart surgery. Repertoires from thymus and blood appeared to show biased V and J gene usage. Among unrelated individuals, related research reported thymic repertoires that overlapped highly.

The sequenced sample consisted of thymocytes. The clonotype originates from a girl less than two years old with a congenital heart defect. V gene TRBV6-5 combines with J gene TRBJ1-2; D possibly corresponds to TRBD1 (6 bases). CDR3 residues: CASSDRGGRGYTF. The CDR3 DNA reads TGTGCCAGCAGTGATCGAGGGGGTCGGGGCTACACCTTC.